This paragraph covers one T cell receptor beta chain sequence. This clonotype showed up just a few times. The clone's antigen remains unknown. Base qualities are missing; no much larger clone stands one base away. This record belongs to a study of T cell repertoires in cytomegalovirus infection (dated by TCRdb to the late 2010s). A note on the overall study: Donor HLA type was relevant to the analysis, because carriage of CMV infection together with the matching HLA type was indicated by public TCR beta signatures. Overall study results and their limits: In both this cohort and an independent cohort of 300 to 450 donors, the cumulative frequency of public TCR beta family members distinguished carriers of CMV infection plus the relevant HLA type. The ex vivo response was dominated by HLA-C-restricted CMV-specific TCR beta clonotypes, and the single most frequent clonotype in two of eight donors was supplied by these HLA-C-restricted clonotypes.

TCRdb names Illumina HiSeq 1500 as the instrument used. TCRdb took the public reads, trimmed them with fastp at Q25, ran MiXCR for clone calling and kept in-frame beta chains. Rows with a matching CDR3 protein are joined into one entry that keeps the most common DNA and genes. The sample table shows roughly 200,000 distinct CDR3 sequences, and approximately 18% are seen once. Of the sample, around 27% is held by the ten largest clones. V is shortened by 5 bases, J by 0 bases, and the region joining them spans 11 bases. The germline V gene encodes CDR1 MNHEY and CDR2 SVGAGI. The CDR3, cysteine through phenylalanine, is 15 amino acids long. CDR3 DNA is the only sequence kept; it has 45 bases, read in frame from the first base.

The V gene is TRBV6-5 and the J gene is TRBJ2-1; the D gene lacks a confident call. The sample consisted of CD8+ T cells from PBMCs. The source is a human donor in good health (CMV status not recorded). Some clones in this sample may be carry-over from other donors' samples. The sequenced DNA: TGTGCCAGCAGTAATACGCGGAGCTCCTACAATGAGCAGTTCTTC. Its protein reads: CASSNTRSSYNEQFF.